The 24 T cell receptor beta chains listed next were all sequenced from one sample in a study of blood T cell repertoires in COVID-19. TCRdb keeps only in-frame clones here, not all; method: immunoSEQ multiplex PCR. The sample lists approximately 150,000 clones; more than 70% were seen once. The specimen sequenced was PBMCs or T cells enriched from blood (not recorded which). Every receptor here comes from a man aged 55-75 years who had recovered from COVID-19.

The rearrangement uses TRBV6-5 and TRBJ1-4; the match to TRBD1 covers 7 bases. The CDR3 consists of 14 residues. Trimming took 4 bases from V and 3 from J; bases not matched to a gene: 2. Per the germline V gene, CDR1 is MNHEY and CDR2 is SVGAGI. The CDR3 nucleotides are TGTGCCAGCAGTTTAGACAGGGCTAATGAAAAACTGTTTTTT. Protein product: CASSLDRANEKLFF.

This chain links TRBV7-3 with TRBJ2-1; TRBD2 matches at 7 bases. J gave up 5 bases and V 0 bases, and 10 bases lay outside the gene matches. This CDR3 has 17 amino acids. Germline CDR1 is SGHTA and CDR2 is FQGTGA. CDR3 amino acids: CASSLTKRAGRDNEQFF. The CDR3 bases are TGTGCCAGCAGCTTAACGAAGAGGGCAGGGAGGGACAATGAGCAGTTCTTC.

This rearrangement joins TRBV28 to TRBJ2-7; TRBD2 agrees at 9 bases. Germline V gives CDR1 MDHEN, CDR2 SYDVKM. V trimming: 5 bases; J trimming: 3 bases; junction bases outside the gene matches: 5. The CDR3 length is 14 residues. This CDR3 is CASSPSGGSYEQYF. CDR3 in DNA: TGTGCCAGCAGTCCGAGCGGGGGGAGCTACGAGCAGTACTTC.

This rearrangement joins TRBV5-4 to TRBJ1-6, with D possibly TRBD1 on 5 matching bases. The CDR3 runs to 16 residues. CDR1 is SGHNT, CDR2 YYREEE, per germline (reference sequence). V was trimmed by 3 bases and J by 0 bases, leaving 10 bases between them. The CDR3 region has the DNA TGTGCCAGCAGCTCCCAGGGTAGCTCCTATAATTCACCCCTCCACTTT. It codes for CASSSQGSSYNSPLHF. Full variable domain (outside the CDR3, taken from reference TRBV5-4 and TRBJ1-6): ETGVTQSPTHLIKTRGQQVTLRCSSQSGHNTVSWYQQALGQGPQFIFQYYREEENGRGNFPPRFSGLQFPNYSSELNVNALELDDSALYLCASSSQGSSYNSPLHFGNGTRLTVT.

This sequence joins TRBV19 and TRBJ2-2, with D possibly matching TRBD2 (5 bases). Germline V gene data show CDR1 as LNHDA and CDR2 as SQIVND (reference sequence). The CDR3 spans 12 residues. With 7 bases removed from V and 4 bases from J, the gap between germline ends came to 7 bases. The CDR3 here is CASMRVTGELFF. For the CDR3, the DNA is TGTGCCAGTATGCGGGTCACCGGGGAGCTGTTTTTT.

The chain uses TRBV6-5 and TRBJ2-5; a weak D match, TRBD1 (6 bases). V was cut by 5 bases and J by 5 bases, with 18 bases left in between. Germline CDR1 and CDR2: MNHEY and SVGAGI. The CDR3 extends over 15 amino acids. Written as DNA, the CDR3 is TGTGCCAGCAGTCTCTCCGGGACATCCCGGGAGACCCAGTACTTC. It yields the protein CASSLSGTSRETQYF.

The chain carries TRBV4-1 and TRBJ2-2; the D gene is possibly TRBD1 (7 bases). CDR3 size: 19 residues. The V end was cut by 0 bases, the J end by 0 bases, with 17 bases between. The germline V gene has CDR1 MGHRA and CDR2 YSYEKL. CDR3 in DNA: TGCGCCAGCAGCCAAGAGGCCCCGACAGGGACTGCGAACACCGGGGAGCTGTTTTTT. It translates to CASSQEAPTGTANTGELFF.

CDR3 DNA sequence: TGCGCCAGCAGTCAATCCCCGACAGGGCTGGGGCGAGAGCAGTACTTC. It specifies CASSQSPTGLGREQYF. This rearrangement joins TRBV23-1 to TRBJ2-7; 7 bases are shared with TRBD1. TRBV23-1 is an open reading frame whose function is uncertain. Trimming cost V 0 bases and J 7 bases; bases outside gene matches: 12. The CDR3 has 16 amino acids.

CDR3 DNA sequence: TGTGCCAGCAGTCTACAGGGGGGCGAGCAGTACTTC. Translation: CASSLQGGEQYF. This chain links TRBV2 with TRBJ2-7; 8 positions agree with TRBD1. Unmatched junction bases numbered 3, after V lost 5 bases and J lost 6 bases. This CDR3 region has 12 residues. The germline CDR1 and CDR2 sequences are SNHLY and FYNNEI.

The chain couples TRBV5-4 to TRBJ1-4; D is possibly TRBD1 (5 bases). Germline V gene data show CDR1 as SGHNT and CDR2 as YYREEE (reference sequence). V lost 4 bases to trimming and J lost 7 bases, with 17 bases between them. The CDR3 length is 15 residues. The CDR3 nucleotides are TGTGCCAGCAGCCCTGGAGGGGAGTTTGGTGAAAAACTGTTTTTT. This codes for CASSPGGEFGEKLFF.

The J gene is TRBJ2-1, the V gene TRBV7-8; 8 positions match TRBD2. CDR3 size: 18 residues. Germline assignment: CDR1 SGHVS and CDR2 FQNEAQ. Trimming removed 5 bases from V and 7 bases from J; junction bases left unmatched: 19. CDR3: CASSPRDSGDPTGNEQFF. CDR3 bases: TGTGCCAGCAGCCCCCGGGATAGCGGGGACCCCACGGGTAATGAGCAGTTCTTC.

The V gene is TRBV20-1, the J gene TRBJ2-5, with a tentative D call TRBD1 (6 bases). Germline V gene data show CDR1 as DFQATT and CDR2 as SNEGSKA (reference sequence). The V end was cut by 3 bases, the J end by 1 base, with 12 bases between. This CDR3 spans 14 amino acids. As DNA, the CDR3 is TGCAGTGCTAGTCCGGGACACTCCCAAGAGACCCAGTACTTC. It is translated as CSASPGHSQETQYF.

By proportion, this clone is medium-sized. This chain uses TRBV6-5 with TRBJ1-2, with D unresolved. Germline CDR1 MNHEY, CDR2 SVGAGI. Trimming left V 8 bases short and J 2 bases short, with 9 bases between. CDR3 length: 12 residues. The CDR3: CASREKNYGYTF. CDR3 coding DNA: TGTGCCAGCCGGGAGAAGAACTATGGCTACACCTTC.

V is TRBV24-1 and J is TRBJ2-1, with D maybe TRBD1 (5 bases). In germline, CDR1 is KGHDR, CDR2 SFDVKD. V lost 9 bases, J lost 0 bases, and 11 bases lay in between. The CDR3 has 14 residues. CDR3 sequence: CATQDSISYNEQFF. The CDR3 DNA reads TGTGCCACCCAAGACAGTATCTCCTACAATGAGCAGTTCTTC.

The J gene is TRBJ1-1, the V gene TRBV5-1; tentative D call: TRBD1 (6 bases). V lost 4 bases, J lost 1 base, and 8 bases lay in between. The CDR3 is made up of 13 amino acids. Germline lookup yields CDR1 SGHRS and CDR2 YFSETQ. The CDR3 here is CASSAQGNTEAFF. CDR3 DNA sequence: TGCGCCAGCAGCGCACAGGGGAACACTGAAGCTTTCTTT.

Only one count was recorded for this clone. This chain joins TRBV24-1 and TRBJ2-5; maybe TRBD1 (6 bases). V dropped 7 bases and J dropped 4 bases, with 18 bases sitting between them. Germline V gene lookup returns CDR1 KGHDR and CDR2 SFDVKD. The CDR3 runs 15 residues. In DNA, the CDR3 is TGTGCCACCAGCGACCCGAGGGGGAGTGGAGAGACCCAGTACTTC. This gives the protein CATSDPRGSGETQYF.

This chain links TRBV19 with TRBJ2-5; the match to TRBD2 covers 9 bases. This CDR3 is built from 15 residues. The V gene's germline CDR1 is LNHDA and CDR2 SQIVND (reference sequence). V lost 5 bases and J lost 5; bases outside the gene matches: 9. The CDR3 spells CASSAPGLARETQYF. CDR3 DNA: TGTGCCAGTAGTGCTCCCGGACTAGCGAGGGAGACCCAGTACTTC.

This clone was picked up a small number of times. This specimen includes other DNA sequences encoding the same CDR3. The rearrangement links TRBV6-5 to TRBJ1-1, with TRBD1 matching 7 bases. Per the germline V gene, CDR1 is MNHEY and CDR2 is SVGAGI. The CDR3 covers 15 residues. With V trimmed by 7 bases and J by 0 bases, 8 bases remained unmatched. The CDR3 here is CASTRDGTVNTEAFF. The DNA of the CDR3 is TGTGCCAGCACCCGTGATGGGACAGTGAACACTGAAGCTTTCTTT.

The chain combines TRBV5-1 with TRBJ2-1; TRBD2 aligns across 13 bases. The germline V gene encodes CDR1 SGHRS and CDR2 YFSETQ. CDR3 size: 17 residues. V was pared by 3 bases and J by 2 bases, with 5 bases of the junction left unmatched. The CDR3 here is CASSSGLAGAAYNEQFF. For the CDR3, the DNA is TGCGCCAGCAGCTCCGGACTAGCGGGAGCAGCCTACAATGAGCAGTTCTTC. Full variable domain (rest looked up from reference TRBV5-1 and TRBJ2-1): KAGVTQTPRYLIKTRGQQVTLSCSPISGHRSVSWYQQTPGQGLQFLFEYFSETQRNKGNFPGRFSGRQFSNSRSEMNVSTLELGDSALYLCASSSGLAGAAYNEQFFGPGTRLTVL.

V gene TRBV2 combines with J gene TRBJ2-3; TRBD1 is a possible D gene (5 bases). The CDR3 is made up of 16 amino acids. The germline V gene encodes CDR1 SNHLY and CDR2 FYNNEI. Trimming pared 1 base from V and 0 bases from J, leaving 11 bases between. The CDR3 loop reads CASSEVGAGSTDTQYF. The CDR3 DNA is TGTGCCAGCAGTGAAGTAGGGGCCGGGAGCACAGATACGCAGTATTTT.

The chain joins TRBV28 to TRBJ2-7; a weak D match, TRBD1 (5 bases). Looked up from germline, CDR1 is MDHEN and CDR2 is SYDVKM. The germline V and J ends were trimmed by 6 bases and 2 bases, with 14 bases remaining between them. CDR3 size: 14 residues. The CDR3 DNA follows: TGTGCCAGCAGCTATCTCGCAGGGACCTACGAGCAGTACTTC. It is translated as CASSYLAGTYEQYF.

J is TRBJ1-5 and V is TRBV11-2; no definite D call. V was trimmed by 0 bases and J by 6 bases, leaving 9 bases between them. The length of the CDR3 is 14 residues. Germline values: CDR1 SGHAT, CDR2 FQNNGV. CDR3 nucleotides: TGTGCCAGCAGCTTAGAAATGGCGGGTCAGCCCCAGCATTTT. Encoded protein: CASSLEMAGQPQHF.

The rearrangement uses TRBV5-6 and TRBJ1-1, with no clear D. The CDR3 is made up of 15 amino acids. Deletions cut 1 base from V and 1 base from J, with 11 bases between. Germline V gene data show CDR1 as SGHDT and CDR2 as YYEEEE. CDR3 DNA sequence: TGTGCCAGCAGCTTGATAAACAGAAAGAACACTGAAGCTTTCTTT. Translation gives CASSLINRKNTEAFF.

The CDR3 bases are TGTGCCAGCAGCCCCCCCGACAGGGGGGGCACCGGGGAGCTGTTTTTT. This gives the protein CASSPPDRGGTGELFF. The V and J genes are TRBV11-1 and TRBJ2-2, with 9 bases fitting TRBD1. The CDR3 contains 16 residues. With V trimmed by 5 bases and J by 4 bases, 8 bases remained unmatched. Germline V CDR1 and CDR2: SGHAT, FQDESV (reference sequence).